The T cell receptor beta chain under discussion was sequenced for a study of T cells in Graves' hyperthyroidism and ophthalmopathy (dated by TCRdb to the late 2010s). For context, the study as a whole: Peripheral blood samples were taken at the time of initial diagnosis, prior to any treatment. Prospective prediction of ophthalmopathy was tested in an independent validation cohort consisting of some 19 hyperthyroidism patients and some 15 patients who later progressed to ophthalmopathy. TCR Vbeta CDR3 sequencing of 130 to 150 peripheral blood samples (roughly 43 ophthalmopathy, 75 or so hyperthyroidism and roughly 17 progressor patients) is reported in the paper. After sampling, hyperthyroidism patients received methimazole starting at 30 mg daily, and ophthalmopathy patients received high-dose intravenous methylprednisolone. TCR V-J signatures able to tell the groups apart were searched for in a discovery cohort of 90 to 100 patients, of whom more than 40 had Graves' ophthalmopathy and roughly 57 had stable Graves' hyperthyroidism. In over five Graves' hyperthyroidism patients, the study also compared T-cell repertoires from thyroid tissue with T-cell repertoires from blood. The 90 or so discovery patients were randomly split 7:3 into training and test sets. The full study reports these points: In validation, the model predicted progression to ophthalmopathy a median of approximately 6.3 months before onset, with roughly 68% sensitivity and 72.22% specificity. A model built on a 13 V-J signature distinguished ophthalmopathy from stable hyperthyroidism, reaching 85% to 90% sensitivity and under 84% specificity in cross-validation and 80%/75% in testing. Most expanded thyroid clonotypes (frequency above 0.001) were also found in blood, which suggests that blood repertoires may mirror thyroid immune responses. Sample size was not statistically predetermined, and investigators were not blinded to group allocation.

This clonotype was recorded many times. Its antigen target is currently unknown. No much larger clonotype is one base removed from it; base qualities were not supplied. Hyperthyroidism patients were newly diagnosed, had a disease duration of under 2 months, and were aged 18 to 65 years. Any patient with an uncontrolled infection, another autoimmune disease, pregnancy or lactation was excluded. Diagnoses relied on clinical symptoms, serum thyroxine and TRAb, thyroid ultrasound and orbital computed tomography. Blood from progressor patients was collected at the time of first diagnosis with hyperthyroidism, before any ophthalmopathy symptoms had appeared. Ficoll-Paque density gradient centrifugation was used to isolate PBMCs from 8.5 to 10 ml of fresh peripheral blood. Patients classed as progressors first received a Graves' hyperthyroidism diagnosis and then went on to develop ophthalmopathy during follow-up. Trizol reagent was used to extract total RNA, and RNA quality was then checked on an Agilent 2100 Bioanalyzer.

The TCR beta CDR3 regions were amplified from RNA transcripts. For the first round of RT-PCR on the TCR CDR3, the HTBI primer set was used together with the Qiagen OneStep RT-PCR kit. A second multiplex PCR round built the libraries, followed by size selection and purification. The libraries were sequenced on an Illumina HiSeq2000 using paired-end 100 bp reads. From the authors' description of their analysis: SOAPnuke was used to process the raw data, throwing out any read that contained adapters or uncalled bases, had a mean Phred below 15, or lacked an exact constant-primer or identifier match. High-quality paired reads were merged with COPE v1.2.5, and unique nucleotide sequences were defined as clonotypes. MiTCR v1.1 was used to align clonotypes to the IMGT TRBV, TRBD and TRBJ reference segments. The analysis was restricted to V-J combinations with a frequency above 0.0001, which together covered over 99% of the repertoires. The TCS score was defined as the ratio of F50 (clonal expansion) to E x V (chaos), calculated using BLOSUM62-based TCRdist between CDR3 peptides within each V-J. Welch's t-statistics and random forest reduced approximately 520 V-J features to under 15, which were used in a naive Bayes classifier (R e1071). The public reads were reprocessed in TCRdb via fastp at Q25 and MiXCR, keeping in-frame beta chains. Identical CDR3 protein sequences are pooled into one entry, listed with their most common genes and DNA. The V and J calls follow TCRdb's processing rather than the paper's. The sample has around 290,000 distinct CDR3 sequences on record, roughly 13% of them singletons. The ten largest clonotypes hold 7.8% of the sample.

This receptor was identified in a woman aged 25 to 39 with Graves' hyperthyroidism that later progressed to Graves' ophthalmopathy. Sequences were obtained from blood.

The CDR3 region has the sequence CASSSGMGQPQHF. The nucleotide sequence is given as TGTGCCAGCAGTTCAGGGATGGGTCAGCCCCAGCATTTT. This chain is built from TRBV6-1 and TRBJ1-5; the best D guess is TRBD1, with 5 bases matching. Inclusive of the bounding cysteine and phenylalanine, the CDR3 is 13 residues long. Kept here is only the CDR3 DNA, which spans 39 bases and is read in frame from base 1. Trimming costs V 5 bases and J 6 bases, and their ends lie 11 bases apart. In the germline V gene, CDR1 corresponds to MNHNS and CDR2 to SASEGT.